This T cell receptor beta chain was sequenced in a study of tumor and adjacent non-tumor tissue in lung cancer. The study, taken as a whole, reports: Top 100 clones took a larger repertoire share in normal lung.

RNA was extracted from bulk tissue without any cell sorting. With respect to this clonotype: Its target is unknown. It is likely a read error, because the conserved phenylalanine at the end of the CDR3 is missing.

TCRbeta libraries were built with three rounds of nested PCR, modified from ARM-PCR. TCRdb re-called the multiplex PCR reads through MiXCR, storing one row per CDR3 protein. Of about 75,000 distinct CDR3 sequences in the sample, 77% were seen once. CDR3 size: 13 residues. Germline V CDR1 and CDR2: SGHAT, FQNNGV. The V call is TRBV11-2, the J call TRBJ2-3; D possibly corresponds to TRBD2 (5 bases). This clonotype originated in a woman in her fifties or sixties with non-small cell lung cancer. The sequencing input was lung tumor tissue. CDR3 loop: CASNLTTRDKQYY. The DNA of the CDR3 is TGTGCCAGCAACTTGACAACCCGGGATAAGCAGTATTAT.